The clone carrying this T cell receptor beta chain was recorded at least ten times. The antigen remains undetermined. These data belong to a study of CD8 T cells in ankylosing spondylitis. Study-level points and caveats: The authors reported significant enrichment of disease-linked clones in matched ankylosing spondylitis synovial fluid. The disease-linked clones had a CD8+ phenotype and low blood frequencies. There was a TCR beta motif, made of eight highly homologous variants, that appeared characteristic of ankylosing spondylitis blood.

Construction of TCR beta libraries was performed using quantitative 5'-RACE with molecular barcodes. MiXCR, run by TCRdb on the 5' RACE reads, gives a single entry per CDR3 protein. The data contain roughly 90,000 distinct CDR3 sequences, roughly 8% of them singletons. Germline CDR1 reads MNHEY; CDR2 reads SMNVEV (reference sequence). Trimming removed 6 bases at V and 4 bases at J, with 9 bases between. This CDR3 is 12 amino acids long. This sequence originates from a male donor with ankylosing spondylitis or in good health (not recorded which). The chain uses TRBV27 and TRBJ1-1; no firm D call. Sequenced: blood, either unsorted or a sorted T cell fraction (not recorded which). CDR3 sequence (DNA): TGTGCCAGCAGGGAGGGCCTCACTGAAGCTTTCTTT. As protein: CASREGLTEAFF.